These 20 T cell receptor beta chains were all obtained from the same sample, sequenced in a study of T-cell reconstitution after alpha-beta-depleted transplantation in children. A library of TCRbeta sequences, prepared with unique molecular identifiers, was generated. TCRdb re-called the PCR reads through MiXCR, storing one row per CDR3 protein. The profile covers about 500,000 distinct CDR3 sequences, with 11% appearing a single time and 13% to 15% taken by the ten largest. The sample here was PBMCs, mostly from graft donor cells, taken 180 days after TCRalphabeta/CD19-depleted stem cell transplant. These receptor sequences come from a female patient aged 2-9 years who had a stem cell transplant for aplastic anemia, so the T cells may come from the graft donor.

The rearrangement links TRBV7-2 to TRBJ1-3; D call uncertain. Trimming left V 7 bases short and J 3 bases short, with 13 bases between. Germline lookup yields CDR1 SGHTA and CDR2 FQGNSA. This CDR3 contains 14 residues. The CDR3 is CASTHDPSGNTIYF. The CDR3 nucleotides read TGTGCCAGCACCCATGACCCTAGTGGAAACACCATATATTTT.

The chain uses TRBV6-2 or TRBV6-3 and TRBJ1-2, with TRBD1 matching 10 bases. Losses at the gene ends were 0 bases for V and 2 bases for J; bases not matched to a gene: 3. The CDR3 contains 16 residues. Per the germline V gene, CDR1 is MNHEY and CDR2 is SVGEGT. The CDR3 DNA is TGTGCCAGCAGTTACTCGTCGGGACAGGGGAACTATGGCTACACCTTC. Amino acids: CASSYSSGQGNYGYTF.

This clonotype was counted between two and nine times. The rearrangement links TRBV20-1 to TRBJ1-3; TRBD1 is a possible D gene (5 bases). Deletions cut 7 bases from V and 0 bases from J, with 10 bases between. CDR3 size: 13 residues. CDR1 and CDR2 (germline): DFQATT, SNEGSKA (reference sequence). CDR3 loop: CSVAGISGNTIYF. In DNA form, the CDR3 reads TGCAGTGTCGCAGGGATCTCTGGAAACACCATATATTTT.

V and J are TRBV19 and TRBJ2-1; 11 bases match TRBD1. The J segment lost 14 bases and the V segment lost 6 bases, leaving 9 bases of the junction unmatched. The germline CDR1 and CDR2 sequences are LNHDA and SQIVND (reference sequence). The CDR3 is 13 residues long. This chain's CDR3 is CASRKGTGGWEFF. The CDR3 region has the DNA TGTGCCAGTAGGAAGGGGACAGGGGGATGGGAGTTCTTC.

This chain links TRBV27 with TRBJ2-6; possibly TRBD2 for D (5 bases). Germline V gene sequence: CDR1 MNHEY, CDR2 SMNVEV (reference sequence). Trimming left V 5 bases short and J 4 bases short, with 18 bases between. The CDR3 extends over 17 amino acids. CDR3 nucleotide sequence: TGTGCCAGCAGTCCCTCTGAGGGCCGGGCCGGGGCCAACGTCCTGACTTTC. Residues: CASSPSEGRAGANVLTF.

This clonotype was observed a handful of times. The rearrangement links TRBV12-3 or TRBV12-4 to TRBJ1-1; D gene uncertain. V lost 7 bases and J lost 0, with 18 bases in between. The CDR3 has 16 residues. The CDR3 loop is CASTPRGHVLNTEAFF. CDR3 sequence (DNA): TGTGCCAGCACCCCAAGAGGGCATGTACTGAACACTGAAGCTTTCTTT.

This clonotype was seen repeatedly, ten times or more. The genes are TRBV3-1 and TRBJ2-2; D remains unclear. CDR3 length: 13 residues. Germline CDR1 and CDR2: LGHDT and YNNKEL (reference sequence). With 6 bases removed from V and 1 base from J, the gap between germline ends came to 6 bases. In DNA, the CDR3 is TGTGCCAGCAGGACCGGGAACACCGGGGAGCTGTTTTTT. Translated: CASRTGNTGELFF.

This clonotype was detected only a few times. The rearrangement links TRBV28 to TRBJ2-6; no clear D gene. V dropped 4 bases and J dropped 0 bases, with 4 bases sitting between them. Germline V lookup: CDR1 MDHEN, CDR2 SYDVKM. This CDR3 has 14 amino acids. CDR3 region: CASSSLSGANVLTF. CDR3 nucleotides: TGTGCCAGCAGTTCTCTCTCTGGGGCCAACGTCCTGACTTTC.

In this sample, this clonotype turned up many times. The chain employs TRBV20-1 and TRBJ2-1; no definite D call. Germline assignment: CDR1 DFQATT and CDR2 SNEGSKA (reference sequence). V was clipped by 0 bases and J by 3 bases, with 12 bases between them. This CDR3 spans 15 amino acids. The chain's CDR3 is CSARDLGDHYNEQFF. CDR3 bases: TGCAGTGCTAGAGATCTCGGAGACCACTACAATGAGCAGTTCTTC.

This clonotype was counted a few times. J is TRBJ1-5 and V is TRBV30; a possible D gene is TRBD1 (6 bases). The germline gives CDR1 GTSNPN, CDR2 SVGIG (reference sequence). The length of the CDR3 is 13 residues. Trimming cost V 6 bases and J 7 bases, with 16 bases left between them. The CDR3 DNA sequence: TGTGCCTGTCGGCCGGGGGCCTTACAGCCCCAGCATTTT. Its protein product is CACRPGALQPQHF.

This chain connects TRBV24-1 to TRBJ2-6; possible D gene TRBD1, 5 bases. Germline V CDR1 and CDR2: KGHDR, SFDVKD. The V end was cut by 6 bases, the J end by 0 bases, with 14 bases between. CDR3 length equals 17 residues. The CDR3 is CATSLRTQGSGANVLTF. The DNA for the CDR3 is TGTGCCACCAGTCTGCGGACCCAGGGCTCTGGGGCCAACGTCCTGACTTTC.

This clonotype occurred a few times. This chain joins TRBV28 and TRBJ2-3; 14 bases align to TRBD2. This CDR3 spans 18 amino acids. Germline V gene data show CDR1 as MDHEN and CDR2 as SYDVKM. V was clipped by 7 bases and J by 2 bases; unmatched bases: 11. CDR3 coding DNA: TGTGCCAGCAACTCCGGGACTAGCGGGAGCGATGTCACAGATACGCAGTATTTT. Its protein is CASNSGTSGSDVTDTQYF.

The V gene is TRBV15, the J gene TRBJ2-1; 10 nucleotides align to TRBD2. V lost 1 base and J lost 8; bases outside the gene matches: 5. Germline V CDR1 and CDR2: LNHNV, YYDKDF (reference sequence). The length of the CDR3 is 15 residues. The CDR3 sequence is CATSRGSSGRDEQFF. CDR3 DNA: TGTGCCACCAGCAGAGGTTCTAGCGGGAGAGATGAGCAGTTCTTC.

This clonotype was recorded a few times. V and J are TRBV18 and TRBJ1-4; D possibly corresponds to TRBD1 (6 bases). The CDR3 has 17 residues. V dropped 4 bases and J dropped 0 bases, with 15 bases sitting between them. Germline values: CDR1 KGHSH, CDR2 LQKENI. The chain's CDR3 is CASSLDSLSATNEKLFF. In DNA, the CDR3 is TGTGCCAGCTCACTGGACAGCTTAAGTGCAACTAATGAAAAACTGTTTTTT.

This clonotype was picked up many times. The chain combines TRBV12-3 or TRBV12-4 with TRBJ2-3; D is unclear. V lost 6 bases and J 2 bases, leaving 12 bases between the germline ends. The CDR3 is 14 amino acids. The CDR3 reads CASRQTEYTDTQYF. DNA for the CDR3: TGTGCCAGCAGGCAGACGGAATACACAGATACGCAGTATTTT.

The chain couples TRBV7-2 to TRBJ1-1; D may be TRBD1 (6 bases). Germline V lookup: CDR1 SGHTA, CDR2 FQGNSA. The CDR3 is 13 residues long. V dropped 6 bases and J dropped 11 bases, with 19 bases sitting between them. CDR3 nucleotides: TGTGCCAGCAGTTCCAATGGACAGCAACTGGCTTTCTTT. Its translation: CASSSNGQQLAFF.

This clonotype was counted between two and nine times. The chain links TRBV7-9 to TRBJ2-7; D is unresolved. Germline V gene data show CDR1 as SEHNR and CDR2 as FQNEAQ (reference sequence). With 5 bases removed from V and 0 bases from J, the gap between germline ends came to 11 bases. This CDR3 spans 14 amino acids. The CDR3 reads CASSPLGSSYEQYV. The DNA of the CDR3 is TGTGCCAGCAGCCCATTGGGCTCCTCCTACGAGCAGTACGTC.

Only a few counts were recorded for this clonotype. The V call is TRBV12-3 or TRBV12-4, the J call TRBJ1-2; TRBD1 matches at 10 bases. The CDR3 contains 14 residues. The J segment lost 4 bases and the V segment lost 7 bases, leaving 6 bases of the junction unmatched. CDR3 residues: CASTPGQGIYGYTF. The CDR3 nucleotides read TGTGCCAGCACCCCGGGACAGGGGATCTATGGCTACACCTTC.

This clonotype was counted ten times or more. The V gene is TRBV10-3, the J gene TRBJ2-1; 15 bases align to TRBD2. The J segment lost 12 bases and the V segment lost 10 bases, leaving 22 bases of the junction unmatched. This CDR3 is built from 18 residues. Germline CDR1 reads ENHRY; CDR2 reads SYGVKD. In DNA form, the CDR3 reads TGTGCCACGGGGGACGGACTAGCGGGAGGGAAAGTATCGGGCGTGCAGTTCTTC. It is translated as CATGDGLAGGKVSGVQFF.

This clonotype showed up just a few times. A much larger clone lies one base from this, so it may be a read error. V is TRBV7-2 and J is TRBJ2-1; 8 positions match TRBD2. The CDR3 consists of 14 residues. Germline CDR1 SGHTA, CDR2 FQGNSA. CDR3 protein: CASTLAGTYNEQFF. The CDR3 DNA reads TGTGCCAGCACCTTAGCGGGAACCTACAATGAGCAGTTCTTC.